The clone carrying this T cell receptor beta chain is a singleton in its sample. The sample belongs to a study of blood T cell repertoires in COVID-19. The overall study: Both acute and convalescent COVID-19 samples were obtained from the United States, Italy and Spain. T cells, B-cell-depleted T cells, or PBMCs provided the cDNA or gDNA that served as material.

The CDR3 loop spans 14 amino acids. CDR1 is LNHDA, CDR2 SQIVND, per germline (reference sequence). The germline V and J ends were trimmed by 10 bases and 0 bases, with 16 bases remaining between them. Authors' processing steps: By means of reference gene primer amplification, nucleated cell counts were estimated. Assay used: immunoSEQ multiplex PCR; TCRdb lists only in-frame clones, some missing. V, J and clone size were drawn from that table, and D and trimming were deduced from the DNA. The sample lists fewer than 200,000 clones; over 65% were seen once. The chain carries TRBV19 and TRBJ2-7, with TRBD1 as a possible D gene (6 bases). Sequenced input: peripheral blood. This TCR came from a man aged 60 to 75 with acute or convalescent COVID-19. CDR3 region: CATQISRGSYEQYF. CDR3 bases: TGTGCCACTCAAATCTCCAGGGGCTCCTACGAGCAGTACTTC.